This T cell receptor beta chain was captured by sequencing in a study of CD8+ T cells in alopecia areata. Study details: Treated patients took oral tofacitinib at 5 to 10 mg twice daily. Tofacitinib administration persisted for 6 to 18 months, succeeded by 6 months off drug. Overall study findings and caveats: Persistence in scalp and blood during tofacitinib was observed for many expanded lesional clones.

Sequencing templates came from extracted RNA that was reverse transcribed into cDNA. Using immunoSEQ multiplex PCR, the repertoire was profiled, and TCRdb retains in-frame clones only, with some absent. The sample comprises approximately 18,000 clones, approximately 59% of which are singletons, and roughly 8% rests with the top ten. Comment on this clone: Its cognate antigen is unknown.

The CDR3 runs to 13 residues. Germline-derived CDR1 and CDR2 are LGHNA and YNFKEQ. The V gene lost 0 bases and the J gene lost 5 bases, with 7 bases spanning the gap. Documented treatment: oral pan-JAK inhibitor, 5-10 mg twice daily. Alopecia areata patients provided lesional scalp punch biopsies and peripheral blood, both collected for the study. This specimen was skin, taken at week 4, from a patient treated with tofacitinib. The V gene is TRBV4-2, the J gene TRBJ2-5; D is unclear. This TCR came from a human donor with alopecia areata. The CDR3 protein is CASSQDRRETQYF. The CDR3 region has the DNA TGTGCCAGCAGCCAAGATCGGCGGGAGACCCAGTACTTC.